This T cell receptor (beta chain) originates from a study of blood T cell repertoires in COVID-19 (dated by TCRdb to 2018 to 2020). In the study overall: Samples from collaborators originated in the United States, Italy and Spain and spanned both the acute and convalescent phases of COVID-19. Nearly every sample came with metadata listing a de-identified subject ID, COVID-19 status, age in years and sex. Where available, HLA class I and class II types were taken from metadata supplied by the sample provider and were not determined by assay-based typing. Samples were obtained from the ongoing ImmuneRACE study (first 160 participants) and from over 1,000 subjects provided by 6 global collaborators. Subjects who had been exposed to COVID-19, were actively infected with it, or had recovered from it provided the deeply sampled blood TCRbeta repertoires that made up the dataset. The material from the prospective study consisted of cDNA or gDNA derived from T cells, B-cell-depleted T cells, or PBMCs. The repertoires were released in a freely available public database intended as a resource for research on the immune response to SARS-CoV-2. On the study overall, not on this receptor specifically: The amount of clinical and demographic metadata varied by source and participant and was provided uncurated.

V and J lose 2 bases and 5 bases, and a span of 13 bases separates them. The germline V gene gives CDR1 as SGDLS and CDR2 as YYNGEE. The CDR3 numbers 14 residues from cysteine through phenylalanine. Only CDR3 DNA is held: 42 bases, read in frame from base 1. Samples from volunteer blood donors who had recovered from COVID-19 were contributed by a second Seattle source. Each collaborating institution followed its own protocols to collect whole blood in K2EDTA tubes. For TCRbeta analysis, collaborator samples were shipped as frozen whole blood, as isolated PBMCs, or as DNA extracted from either sample type. The immunoSEQ Assay, a bias-controlled multiplex PCR, was used to amplify TCRbeta CDR3 regions from genomic DNA. The authors' pipeline ran thus. The number of nucleated cells in each sample was estimated from the amplification of reference gene primers within the assay. Sequence reads were collapsed and filtered to measure the absolute abundance of every unique TCRbeta CDR3 rearrangement. For each sample, productive Simpson clonality was calculated as the square root of Simpson's diversity index over productive rearrangements. Here the immuneACCESS table is served through TCRdb, limited to in-frame sequences with V and J called. Missing clones are a known gap in these copies; in checked studies unresolved V genes cover under half, and the rest lacks a known reason. V and J calls and clone size are given by that table; D and trimming were obtained from the DNA. The sample table shows 300,000 to 400,000 clones, and 90% to 95% are seen once. The top ten hold 2.5% to 4% of the sample.

Comment on this clone: The clone's antigen remains unknown. One base away there is no much larger clone; base qualities are not given.

The sequencing sample was made of peripheral blood. This TCR derives from a woman aged 18 to 35 who had recovered from COVID-19. The rearranged segments are TRBV9 and TRBJ1-2; the D gene is perhaps TRBD1, on 6 matching bases. The nucleotide sequence is given as TGTGCCAGCAGCGTGGTTCCAGGGGATTATGGCTACACCTTC. Its amino acids are CASSVVPGDYGYTF.